These 17 T cell receptor beta chains were sequenced from one sample in a study of blood T cell repertoires in COVID-19. The assay was immunoSEQ multiplex PCR, and TCRdb's table has in-frame clones only and misses some. This table has approximately 200,000 clones, around 86% appearing once. The sequenced sample consisted of PBMCs or T cells enriched from blood (not recorded which). These receptors were collected from a man aged 25 to 40 in a cohort exposed to, infected with or recovered from COVID-19 (not recorded which).

This chain links TRBV4-3 with TRBJ2-7, with TRBD2 matching over 9 bases. CDR1 and CDR2 (germline): LGHNA, YSLEER. With 0 bases clipped from V and 1 base from J, the junction kept 7 bases outside the gene matches. CDR3 length: 17 residues. The CDR3 reads CASSQDIQTSGSYEQYF. CDR3 nucleotides: TGCGCCAGCAGCCAAGATATCCAGACTAGCGGTTCCTACGAGCAGTACTTC.

CDR3 nucleotides: TGTGCCACCATGGCGCGGGCTTACTACAATGAGCAGTTCTTC. This translates into CATMARAYYNEQFF. V usage is TRBV27 and J usage is TRBJ2-1, with D maybe TRBD2 (5 bases). This CDR3 has 14 amino acids. With 10 bases removed from V and 3 bases from J, the gap between germline ends came to 16 bases. Germline-derived CDR1 and CDR2 are MNHEY and SMNVEV (reference sequence).

The chain recombines TRBV9 with TRBJ2-5, with 11 bases matching TRBD2. V was clipped by 2 bases and J by 4 bases; unmatched bases: 13. Germline V gives CDR1 SGDLS, CDR2 YYNGEE. The CDR3 loop spans 18 amino acids. As DNA, the CDR3 is TGTGCCAGCAGCGTGGGGGCTTTAACTAGCGGGAGTAGAGAGACCCAGTACTTC. It specifies CASSVGALTSGSRETQYF.

This chain connects TRBV28 to TRBJ2-3; TRBD2 might be the D (5 bases). This CDR3 contains 16 residues. The V end lost 2 bases, the J end lost 2 bases, and 14 bases lay between the germline ends. CDR1 is MDHEN, CDR2 SYDVKM, per germline. The CDR3 here is CASSLDLREITDTQYF. The CDR3 nucleotides are TGTGCCAGCAGTTTAGATTTACGGGAAATCACAGATACGCAGTATTTT.

CDR3 protein: CASSLLTTGDEKLFF. CDR3 DNA: TGTGCCAGCAGTTTGCTTACAACAGGGGACGAAAAACTGTTTTTT. V gene TRBV11-2 combines with J gene TRBJ1-4; 7 bases map to TRBD1. J gave up 8 bases and V 6 bases, and 12 bases lay outside the gene matches. This CDR3 is 15 amino acids long. Germline V gene data show CDR1 as SGHAT and CDR2 as FQNNGV.

The V call is TRBV2, the J call TRBJ2-5, with D possibly being TRBD1 (6 bases). Germline V gene lookup returns CDR1 SNHLY and CDR2 FYNNEI. V lost 7 bases and J lost 3, with 12 bases in between. The CDR3 runs to 13 residues. CDR3 nucleotides: TGTGCCAGCAAGGGACAAGTAAAAGAGACCCAGTACTTC. This codes for CASKGQVKETQYF.

The chain couples TRBV7-6 to TRBJ1-2; 9 bases match TRBD1. V was pared by 4 bases and J by 8 bases, with 11 bases of the junction left unmatched. Germline CDR1 reads SGHVS; CDR2 reads FNYEAQ. The CDR3 loop spans 15 amino acids. Written as DNA, the CDR3 is TGTGCCAGCAGCTCTCGGGGGGACAGGGCGCGAGGCTACACCTTC. Its protein product is CASSSRGDRARGYTF.

The V call is TRBV5-1, the J call TRBJ2-1; 8 bases line up with TRBD1. The J segment lost 4 bases and the V segment lost 1 base, leaving 4 bases of the junction unmatched. The CDR3 contains 15 residues. Germline V gene lookup returns CDR1 SGHRS and CDR2 YFSETQ. For the CDR3, the DNA is TGCGCCAGCAGCTTGCAGGGGGCTCGGTACAATGAGCAGTTCTTC. Encoded protein: CASSLQGARYNEQFF.

In its sample, this clone was seen once. The rearrangement links TRBV7-9 to TRBJ1-2; the match to TRBD1 covers 8 bases. The CDR3 length is 15 residues. Germline V gene data show CDR1 as SEHNR and CDR2 as FQNEAQ (reference sequence). J lost 3 bases, V lost 4 bases, and 7 bases had no gene match. The CDR3, as DNA: TGTGCCAGCAGCTCCAGGACAGGGCTTTACTATGGCTACACCTTC. This encodes CASSSRTGLYYGYTF. Combining the CDR3 with reference TRBV7-9 and TRBJ1-2 gives the whole variable domain DTGVSQNPRHKITKRGQNVTFRCDPISEHNRLYWYRQTLGQGPEFLTYFQNEAQLEKSRLLSDRFSAERPKGSFSTLEIQRTEQGDSAMYLCASSSRTGLYYGYTFGSGTRLTVV.

The chain uses TRBV10-2 and TRBJ2-3, with TRBD2 matching 7 bases. This CDR3 has 14 amino acids. Germline V gene data show CDR1 as WSHSY and CDR2 as SAAADI. V lost 6 bases and J lost 6; bases outside the gene matches: 9. The CDR3 DNA follows: TGCGCCAGCAGACAAGCGGGAAGTTCGGATACGCAGTATTTT. The encoded protein is CASRQAGSSDTQYF.

This chain connects TRBV19 to TRBJ2-7; D might be TRBD1 (5 bases). V lost 5 bases, J lost 0 bases, and 8 bases lay in between. The CDR3 is 13 amino acids. CDR1 and CDR2 (germline): LNHDA, SQIVND (reference sequence). The CDR3, as DNA: TGTGCCAGTAGTGCTGACAGCTCCTACGAGCAGTACTTC. As protein: CASSADSSYEQYF.

The chain combines TRBV18 with TRBJ2-7, with 7 bases fitting TRBD1. The CDR3 has 14 amino acids. Germline loops: CDR1 KGHSH, CDR2 LQKENI. Trimming cost V 3 bases and J 0 bases; bases outside gene matches: 2. The CDR3 sequence is CASSPGTASYEQYF. As DNA, the CDR3 is TGTGCCAGCTCACCCGGGACAGCCTCCTACGAGCAGTACTTC. Full variable domain (remainder filled in from reference TRBV18 and TRBJ2-7): NAGVMQNPRHLVRRRGQEARLRCSPMKGHSHVYWYRQLPEEGLKFMVYLQKENIIDESGMPKERFSAEFPKEGPSILRIQQVVRGDSAAYFCASSPGTASYEQYFGPGTRLTVT.

The chain joins TRBV28 to TRBJ1-2; 7 nucleotides match TRBD1. Looked up from germline, CDR1 is MDHEN and CDR2 is SYDVKM. CDR3 length equals 17 residues. Trimming removed 3 bases from V and 9 bases from J; junction bases left unmatched: 19. CDR3 amino acids: CASSFVGSWDSEASYTF. In DNA form, the CDR3 reads TGTGCCAGCAGTTTTGTTGGTTCTTGGGACAGCGAGGCGAGCTACACCTTC.

CDR3 nucleotide sequence: TGCGCCAGCAGCCCCGACAGGGTCGGCTACACCGGGGAGCTGTTTTTT. It specifies CASSPDRVGYTGELFF. This rearrangement joins TRBV4-1 to TRBJ2-2, with 7 bases matching TRBD1. In germline, CDR1 is MGHRA, CDR2 YSYEKL. The CDR3 has 16 amino acids. Losses at the gene ends were 4 bases for V and 3 bases for J; bases not matched to a gene: 8.

The CDR3 DNA is TGCGCCAGCAGCTTGGCGAGGGAGAAGGTCGATGAGCAGTTCTTC. This gives the protein CASSLAREKVDEQFF. The rearrangement joins TRBV5-1 to TRBJ2-1, with D possibly matching TRBD2 (5 bases). Trimming left V 0 bases short and J 8 bases short, with 15 bases between. The CDR3 length is 15 residues. From germline, CDR1 is SGHRS and CDR2 YFSETQ.

J is TRBJ2-5 and V is TRBV4-3; perhaps TRBD2 as D (6 bases). The CDR3 loop spans 13 amino acids. The ends were cut back, 0 bases at V and 9 bases at J, with 11 bases in the middle. The germline V gene has CDR1 LGHNA and CDR2 YSLEER. Here the CDR3 reads CASSQDPGVSQYF. The CDR3 DNA reads TGCGCCAGCAGCCAAGACCCGGGAGTGTCCCAGTACTTC.

V usage is TRBV27 and J usage is TRBJ2-3; D remains ambiguous. V lost 3 bases, J lost 0 bases, and 10 bases lay in between. CDR3 length: 15 amino acids. CDR1 and CDR2 (germline): MNHEY, SMNVEV (reference sequence). The CDR3 DNA reads as TGTGCCAGCAGTTTCGCGGAGATTAGCACAGATACGCAGTATTTT. Amino acids: CASSFAEISTDTQYF.